The rows below give T cell receptor beta chains drawn from one sample of a study of cytomegalovirus exposure and HLA in healthy donors. Some clones are missing from TCRdb's copy, which holds only in-frame ones; the method was immunoSEQ multiplex PCR. The sample consists of about 100,000 clones, 84% of them appearing once. The source material was PBMCs. Source of these receptors: a woman aged 18-35 years in good health and CMV-seronegative. The CDR3 runs from the conserved cysteine through the conserved F or W.

TRBV28	TRBJ1-4	CASSLGQIREKLFF
TRBV11-2	TRBJ2-1	CASSLGTSGRDEQFF
TRBV4-1	TRBJ1-1	CASSQGTQGRAFF
TRBV28	TRBJ2-5	CASSFKWTGDQETQYF
TRBV2	TRBJ2-1	CASSLRFGNEQFF
TRBV5-1	TRBJ2-1	CASSQTGTSIDEQFF
TRBV9	TRBJ1-2	CASSVQANYGYTF
TRBV4-3	TRBJ1-4	CASSQGVDRVSEKLFF
TRBV10-3	TRBJ2-3	CAISEWPSGSGDTQYF
TRBV28	TRBJ2-7	CATKVRDTYYEQYF
TRBV18	TRBJ2-7	CASSPRRESYEQYF
TRBV5-4	TRBJ1-1	CASSYHEGRGNTEAFF
TRBV5-1	TRBJ2-1	CASSYTSESYNEQFF
TRBV4-1	TRBJ2-7	CASSQERGAWYEQYF
TRBV7-2	TRBJ2-7	CASTSGGAYEQYF
TRBV7-2	TRBJ2-4	CASSPPRGGAGQNIQYF
TRBV27	TRBJ2-3	CASSLLAYLRDTQYF
TRBV5-1	TRBJ1-2	CASRVSETVNYGYTF
TRBV19	TRBJ2-2	CASSSVNTGELFF
TRBV7-9	TRBJ1-1	CSSFGQNTEAFF
TRBV4-3	TRBJ2-6	CASSQEFGNGANVLTF
TRBV7-3	TRBJ2-3	CASSFLGLTDTQYF
TRBV2	TRBJ2-2	CASNGAGGNTGELFF